These 22 T cell receptor beta chains share one sample of origin, sequenced in a study of control samples from healthy donors and cancer patients. Profiled with immunoSEQ multiplex PCR; TCRdb holds only in-frame clones, not every one. The profile covers fewer than 500,000 clones, with around 90% appearing a single time and over 5.5% taken by the ten largest. Sequenced material: PBMCs. The source is a middle-aged man with head and neck cancer.

This chain links TRBV7-9 with TRBJ1-2, with D possibly TRBD1 on 6 matching bases. The V gene lost 5 bases and the J gene lost 7 bases, with 17 bases spanning the gap. There are 14 residues in the CDR3. The germline CDR1 and CDR2 sequences are SEHNR and FQNEAQ (reference sequence). For the CDR3, the DNA is TGTGCCAGCAGCCCGAATTCACAGGGTCGTGGCTACACCTTC. This codes for CASSPNSQGRGYTF.

The J gene is TRBJ1-5, the V gene TRBV6-6; no reliable D call. This CDR3 has 13 residues. The V gene lost 8 bases and the J gene lost 4 bases, with 12 bases spanning the gap. Germline values: CDR1 MNHNY, CDR2 SVGAGI (reference sequence). CDR3 nucleotide sequence: TGTGCCAGCGTCGGGCAGGTTAATCAGCCCCAGCATTTT. This encodes CASVGQVNQPQHF.

V gene TRBV28 combines with J gene TRBJ2-7; 11 nucleotides align to TRBD2. V shed 5 bases, J shed 5 bases, and the junction held 5 bases outside the gene matches. CDR1 is MDHEN, CDR2 SYDVKM, per germline. This CDR3 is 14 amino acids long. The CDR3 protein is CASSMFSGRDEQYF. The CDR3 bases are TGTGCCAGCAGTATGTTTAGCGGGAGGGACGAGCAGTACTTC.

The chain links TRBV10-1 to TRBJ2-7, with D maybe TRBD1 (6 bases). This CDR3 has 15 amino acids. Trimming took 0 bases from V and 5 from J, leaving 14 bases between them. Germline CDR1 is WNHNN and CDR2 is SYGVQD (reference sequence). In DNA, the CDR3 is TGCGCCAGCAGTGAGTCCAGGGGACAAAACAACGAGCAGTACTTC. Protein product: CASSESRGQNNEQYF.

The CDR3 protein is CASSDPASTEAFF. As DNA, the CDR3 is TGTGCCAGCAGCGACCCCGCGAGCACTGAAGCTTTCTTT. The V call is TRBV5-4, the J call TRBJ1-1; D gene ambiguous. The CDR3 is made up of 13 amino acids. The V and J ends lost 4 bases and 4 bases respectively, with 11 bases between them. Germline CDR1 is SGHNT and CDR2 is YYREEE (reference sequence).

This clone was counted a single time. The J gene is TRBJ2-1, the V gene TRBV7-3; D tentatively fits TRBD1 or TRBD2 (5 bases each). V was clipped by 4 bases and J by 4 bases, with 17 bases between them. Germline V gene data show CDR1 as SGHTA and CDR2 as FQGTGA. The CDR3 is 16 amino acids. CDR3 loop: CASSSFRLGRYNEQFF. DNA for the CDR3: TGTGCCAGCAGCTCCTTCCGTCTGGGACGGTACAATGAGCAGTTCTTC.

The sample holds a few counts of this clone. The DNA is left out, because the CDR3 cannot be placed on it with certainty; the CDR3 is given as TCRdb lists it. V and J are TRBV19 and TRBJ2-5. CDR1 and CDR2 (germline): LNHDA, SQIVND (reference sequence). The CDR3 has 15 amino acids, counting both end residues. The CDR3 here is CASSILVGFLETQYF.

This chain joins TRBV21-1 and TRBJ1-5; TRBD1, as called in the table, went unchecked against the DNA. TRBV21-1 is described as a pseudogene. The CDR3 runs to 14 residues. CDR3 region: CASTRTTGLQPQHF. The CDR3 DNA is TGTGCCAGCACCCGGACGACAGGGTTGCAGCCCCAGCATTTT.

The CDR3 DNA reads TGTGCCAGCAGCTTGGAAGTAAGGATTGAACAAGAAGCTTTCTTT. Its translation is CASSLEVRIEQEAFF. J is TRBJ1-1 and V is TRBV5-5; no clear D gene. The CDR3 loop spans 15 amino acids. Trimming pared 0 bases from V and 8 bases from J, leaving 17 bases between. Per germline, CDR1 SGHKS and CDR2 YYEKEE (reference sequence).

This clone was found once. This rearrangement joins TRBV7-9 to TRBJ2-7; 12 nucleotides line up with TRBD1. The trim removed 4 bases at V and 7 bases at J, leaving 8 bases unmatched. This CDR3 has 15 residues. Germline V gives CDR1 SEHNR, CDR2 FQNEAQ (reference sequence). For the CDR3, the DNA is TGTGCCAGCAGCTATTCCGGGACAGGGGGCAGAGAGCAGTACTTC. Translation gives CASSYSGTGGREQYF.

J is TRBJ2-2 and V is TRBV6-5; perhaps TRBD1 as D (6 bases). V shed 6 bases and J shed 2 bases, with 7 bases lying between them. CDR3 length: 13 amino acids. Germline loops: CDR1 MNHEY, CDR2 SVGAGI. This chain's CDR3 is CASRQGNTGELFF. The CDR3 DNA reads TGTGCCAGCAGACAGGGTAACACCGGGGAGCTGTTTTTT.

The chain couples TRBV7-6 to TRBJ1-6; 8 bases map to TRBD1. Germline V gene sequence: CDR1 SGHVS, CDR2 FNYEAQ. CDR3 size: 19 residues. V lost 4 bases, J lost 2 bases, and 13 bases stayed unmatched. CDR3 region: CASSSRQGKRVPYNSPLHF. The CDR3 DNA is TGTGCCAGCAGCTCCAGACAGGGGAAAAGGGTCCCCTATAATTCACCCCTCCACTTT.

The chain joins TRBV6-6 to TRBJ2-5; 9 bases fit TRBD1. This CDR3 is built from 15 residues. V dropped 5 bases and J dropped 2; count of bases not matched to a gene: 6. The germline gives CDR1 MNHNY, CDR2 SVGAGI (reference sequence). CDR3 amino acids: CASSDGTGLQETQYF. DNA of the CDR3: TGTGCCAGCAGTGACGGGACAGGGTTACAAGAGACCCAGTACTTC.

V usage is TRBV6-6 and J usage is TRBJ2-5, with D tentatively TRBD1 (5 bases). CDR3 size: 14 residues. V was pared by 5 bases and J by 4 bases, with 14 bases between. The germline CDR1 and CDR2 sequences are MNHNY and SVGAGI (reference sequence). This chain's CDR3 is CASSPQGVRETQYF. In DNA, the CDR3 is TGTGCCAGCAGTCCACAAGGGGTGAGAGAGACCCAGTACTTC.

This chain joins TRBV11-3 and TRBJ1-1; D is perhaps TRBD1 (6 bases). Trimming took off 5 bases at V and 4 bases at J, with 14 bases between the two ends. The CDR3 totals 14 residues. Germline CDR1 is SGHNT and CDR2 is YENEEA. The CDR3 loop is CASSPGAGATEAFF. Here the CDR3 DNA reads TGTGCCAGCAGCCCAGGGGCGGGGGCCACTGAAGCTTTCTTT. Filled out from reference TRBV11-3 and TRBJ1-1, the complete variable domain reads EAGVVQSPRYKIIEKKQPVAFWCNPISGHNTLYWYLQNLGQGPELLIRYENEEAVDDSQLPKDRFSAERLKGVDSTLKIQPAELGDSAVYLCASSPGAGATEAFFGQGTRLTVV.

The chain joins TRBV15 to TRBJ1-6; D perhaps matches TRBD1 (6 bases). V was clipped by 5 bases and J by 7 bases, with 15 bases between them. This CDR3 comprises 15 residues. Germline assignment: CDR1 LNHNV and CDR2 YYDKDF (reference sequence). CDR3 bases: TGTGCCACCAGCGGGGGGGCAGAGAGGAATTCACCCCTCCACTTT. Translated, it gives CATSGGAERNSPLHF.

This chain uses TRBV30 with TRBJ1-5; 7 bases fit TRBD1. V dropped 1 base and J dropped 4; count of bases not matched to a gene: 4. The CDR3 loop spans 14 amino acids. The germline V gene encodes CDR1 GTSNPN and CDR2 SVGIG (reference sequence). The CDR3 bases are TGTGCCTGGAGTGATTTACAGGGGAATCAGCCCCAGCATTTT. Its translation is CAWSDLQGNQPQHF.

The V gene is TRBV15, the J gene TRBJ1-1; maybe TRBD1 (5 bases). CDR3 size: 13 residues. The germline CDR1 and CDR2 sequences are LNHNV and YYDKDF (reference sequence). The V end was cut by 6 bases, the J end by 5 bases, with 13 bases between. The CDR3 sequence: CATRGTGKTEAFF. CDR3 coding DNA: TGTGCCACCAGGGGGACGGGGAAGACTGAAGCTTTCTTT.

V usage is TRBV20-1 and J usage is TRBJ1-1; no definite D call. V shed 3 bases and J shed 11 bases, with 22 bases lying between them. Per germline, CDR1 DFQATT and CDR2 SNEGSKA (reference sequence). The CDR3 is made up of 14 amino acids. The CDR3 here is CSASLGVPGQRAFF. In DNA form, the CDR3 reads TGCAGTGCTAGTCTAGGAGTCCCGGGCCAAAGGGCTTTCTTT.

This chain links TRBV4-2 with TRBJ2-7; the D is unclear. Deletions cut 0 bases from V and 0 bases from J, with 6 bases between. The CDR3 length is 14 residues. The germline CDR1 and CDR2 sequences are LGHNA and YNFKEQ. The CDR3 spells CASSQDRISYEQYF. The CDR3 nucleotides read TGTGCCAGCAGCCAAGACAGAATCTCCTACGAGCAGTACTTC.

The chain employs TRBV19 and TRBJ1-6; no clear D gene. The germline V and J ends were trimmed by 3 bases and 6 bases, with 15 bases remaining between them. The V gene's germline CDR1 is LNHDA and CDR2 SQIVND (reference sequence). CDR3 length: 16 amino acids. The CDR3 spells CASSMMGSGGNSPLHF. For the CDR3, the DNA is TGTGCCAGTAGTATGATGGGTAGTGGCGGTAATTCACCCCTCCACTTT.

The gene calls are TRBV5-1 and TRBJ1-1; 7 bases map to TRBD1. V was clipped by 2 bases and J by 4 bases; unmatched bases: 5. From germline, CDR1 is SGHRS and CDR2 YFSETQ. The CDR3 has 14 residues. DNA of the CDR3: TGCGCCAGCAGCTTTACAGGGGTGGGCACTGAAGCTTTCTTT. It yields the protein CASSFTGVGTEAFF.